This TCR beta chain was observed in a study of identical twins. Study-level findings and limits: Insertion counts were lower in abundant cord blood beta clonotypes, a trend that memory repertoires did not show.

CDR3 size: 17 residues. CDR1 and CDR2 (germline): SGHTA, FQGTGA. The J segment lost 4 bases and the V segment lost 1 base, leaving 7 bases of the junction unmatched. This clonotype was found a few times. Its antigen remains unknown. TCRdb re-derived calls from the 5' RACE reads in MiXCR, one entry per CDR3 protein. Of 250,000 or so distinct CDR3 sequences listed, about 9% are singletons. The data were also submitted as part of a second study, on yellow fever vaccine responses in identical twins.

This sequence originates from a woman aged 18-29 years in good health. Source material: CD8+ T cells sorted from blood. The chain links TRBV7-3 to TRBJ2-1, with TRBD2 identical over 10 bases. The CDR3 is CASSLMPSGGAYNEQFF. The CDR3 DNA sequence: TGTGCCAGCAGCTTAATGCCCAGCGGGGGGGCGTACAATGAGCAGTTCTTC.